These T cell receptor beta chains were read from a single sample in a study of cytomegalovirus exposure and HLA in healthy donors. Assay: immunoSEQ multiplex PCR; the TCRdb copy retains only in-frame clones and omits some. The table lists roughly 150,000 clones, 75% of them singletons, with 2.5% to 3% in the top ten. The specimen sequenced was PBMCs. These TCRs come from a woman between 50 and 59 years old in good health and CMV-seropositive. Both conserved end residues are part of each CDR3. Each record gives: clone size, D gene, J gene, V gene, CDR3 protein, CDR3 DNA. A D gene is named only where the DNA matches it firmly. For some rows the clone size is stated as once, few or many, or as a class when expanded; others skip it.

.	TRBD1	TRBJ1-2	TRBV14	CASSQDRANYGYTF	TGTGCCAGCAGCCAGGACAGGGCGAACTATGGCTACACCTTC
few	TRBD2	TRBJ2-7	TRBV7-9	CASSLGGLASYEQYF	TGTGCCAGCAGCTTAGGGGGACTAGCGTCCTACGAGCAGTACTTC
.	.	TRBJ2-7	TRBV7-2	CASSLGRTAIYEQYF	TGTGCCAGCAGCTTAGGAAGGACAGCCATATACGAGCAGTACTTC
.	TRBD1	TRBJ2-7	TRBV5-4	CASSSPTGSNQQQYF	TGTGCCAGCAGCTCTCCGACAGGGAGTAATCAGCAACAGTACTTC
.	TRBD1	TRBJ2-1	TRBV19	CASSKGQGFYNEQFF	TGTGCCAGTAGTAAAGGACAGGGTTTCTACAATGAGCAGTTCTTC
.	.	TRBJ1-3	TRBV4-1	CASSSGGTKGNTIYF	TGCGCCAGCAGCAGCGGGGGAACGAAAGGAAACACCATATATTTT
.	.	TRBJ1-1	TRBV29-1	CSVLGGMMNTEAFF	TGCAGCGTCCTGGGGGGGATGATGAACACTGAAGCTTTCTTT
.	.	TRBJ2-7	TRBV27	CASSWQPGSGIEQYF	TGTGCCAGCAGTTGGCAACCGGGTTCGGGTATCGAGCAGTACTTC
once	.	TRBJ1-3	TRBV6-5	CASSYSVDRGNTIYF	TGTGCCAGCAGTTACTCAGTCGACAGGGGAAACACCATATATTTT
few	.	TRBJ2-7	TRBV5-1	CASSLEWGAYEQYF	TGCGCCAGCAGCTTGGAGTGGGGGGCCTACGAGCAGTACTTC
.	.	TRBJ1-1	TRBV7-2	CASSLQGLNTEAFF	TGTGCCAGCAGCTTGCAGGGGCTGAACACTGAAGCTTTCTTT
.	TRBD1	TRBJ1-6	TRBV7-9	CASSFGQGMGGSYNSPLHF	TGTGCCAGCAGCTTTGGACAGGGGATGGGGGGCTCCTATAATTCACCCCTCCACTTT
.	.	TRBJ1-1	TRBV9	CASSAAVNTEAFF	TGTGCCAGCAGCGCTGCAGTGAACACTGAAGCTTTCTTT
.	.	TRBJ1-3	TRBV5-1	CASSLEVGGSGNTIYF	TGCGCCAGCAGCTTGGAGGTCGGAGGATCTGGAAACACCATATATTTT
.	.	TRBJ2-7	TRBV7-9	CASSPAEGISYEQYF	TGTGCCAGCAGCCCCGCCGAGGGAATCTCCTACGAGCAGTACTTC
.	.	TRBJ1-2	TRBV29-1	CSAHLDSHYTF	TGCAGCGCTCACTTGGACAGCCACTACACCTTC
.	TRBD1	TRBJ1-5	TRBV7-8	CASSTDRGQLGNQPQHF	TGTGCCAGCAGCACGGACAGGGGGCAGCTCGGCAATCAGCCCCAGCATTTT
.	.	TRBJ1-2	TRBV4-1	CASSQDTGLSYGYTF	TGCGCCAGCAGCCAAGACACAGGGCTATCCTATGGCTACACCTTC
.	TRBD2	TRBJ2-1	TRBV19	CASSIWSGGNNEQFF	TGTGCCAGTAGTATCTGGTCGGGGGGGAACAATGAGCAGTTCTTC
.	.	TRBJ1-1	TRBV4-1	CASSLTVGQNTEAFF	TGCGCCAGCAGCCTAACCGTGGGACAGAACACTGAAGCTTTCTTT
.	.	TRBJ1-2	TRBV11-2	CASSLELPGYTF	TGTGCCAGCAGCTTAGAGCTACCCGGCTACACCTTC
.	TRBD1	TRBJ2-7	TRBV15	CATSRVRGQISYEQYF	TGTGCCACCAGCAGAGTGAGGGGACAGATCTCCTACGAGCAGTACTTC
.	TRBD1	TRBJ1-4	TRBV2	CASRDRESEKLFF	TGTGCCAGCAGAGACAGGGAGAGTGAAAAACTGTTTTTT
.	.	TRBJ1-1	TRBV30	CAWGQITNTEAFF	TGTGCCTGGGGACAGATCACAAACACTGAAGCTTTCTTT
.	.	TRBJ1-6	TRBV5-1	CASSLRTANNSPLHF	TGCGCCAGCAGCTTACGGACAGCGAATAATTCACCCCTCCACTTT
once	TRBD1	TRBJ1-5	TRBV7-8	CASSRGTARRINQPQHF	TGTGCCAGCAGCCGAGGGACAGCCAGGAGGATCAATCAGCCCCAGCATTTT
.	TRBD1	TRBJ1-4	TRBV5-1	CASSRFGTVNEKLFF	TGCGCCAGCAGCCGTTTCGGGACAGTGAATGAAAAACTGTTTTTT
.	.	TRBJ1-1	TRBV4-1	CASSHTGTQNTEAFF	TGCGCCAGCAGCCATACCGGGACACAGAACACTGAAGCTTTCTTT
.	TRBD1	TRBJ1-2	TRBV5-4	CASSLMGQGEYGYTF	TGTGCCAGCAGCCTTATGGGACAGGGCGAATATGGCTACACCTTC
.	.	TRBJ1-1	TRBV5-1	CASSLGEGVAEAFF	TGCGCCAGCAGCTTGGGCGAGGGGGTCGCTGAAGCTTTCTTT
.	.	TRBJ2-6	TRBV7-9	CASSLLVLRSGANVLTF	TGTGCCAGCAGCTTGTTGGTCCTCCGGAGCGGGGCCAACGTCCTGACTTTC
.	TRBD1	TRBJ1-1	TRBV5-4	CASSLARGDTEAFF	TGTGCCAGCAGCTTGGCCAGGGGGGACACTGAAGCTTTCTTT
.	.	TRBJ1-2	TRBV5-6	CATGGTGYGYTF	TGTGCCACCGGGGGTACCGGCTATGGCTACACCTTC
few	.	TRBJ2-3	TRBV21-1	CASSKVLSGGVADTQYF	TGTGCCAGCAGCAAAGTTCTTAGCGGGGGGGTGGCAGATACGCAGTATTTT
.	TRBD1	TRBJ1-3	TRBV5-1	CASGQGGSGNTIYF	TGCGCCAGCGGACAGGGGGGCTCTGGAAACACCATATATTTT
once	TRBD1	TRBJ1-6	TRBV7-8	CASSLSVRDRQRDSPLHF	TGTGCCAGCAGCTTATCAGTCCGGGACAGGCAACGTGATTCACCCCTCCACTTT
.	TRBD1	TRBJ1-2	TRBV7-9	CASTQTGAAGGYTF	TGTGCCAGCACCCAGACAGGGGCCGCAGGGGGCTACACCTTC
.	.	TRBJ2-7	TRBV5-5	CASSLQGTYEQYF	TGTGCCAGCAGCTTGCAGGGAACCTACGAGCAGTACTTC
.	TRBD2	TRBJ2-3	TRBV12-5	CASGLGTSGGDTQYF	TGTGCTAGTGGCCTTGGGACTAGCGGGGGGGATACGCAGTATTTT
.	.	TRBJ1-2	TRBV5-1	CASSVDLLRNGYTF	TGCGCCAGCAGCGTTGACCTACTCAGGAATGGCTACACCTTC
.	.	TRBJ1-2	TRBV30	CAWSLGDNEYGYTF	TGTGCCTGGAGTCTGGGAGATAATGAGTATGGCTACACCTTC
.	TRBD1	TRBJ1-1	TRBV5-4	CASSGGGQAGTEAFF	TGTGCCAGCAGCGGAGGTGGACAGGCGGGGACTGAAGCTTTCTTT
few	.	TRBJ2-7	TRBV19	CASSMIQGLNEQYF	TGTGCCAGTAGTATGATTCAGGGGCTCAACGAGCAGTACTTC
.	TRBD2	TRBJ2-3	TRBV5-1	CASSLPSGGVTDTQYF	TGCGCCAGCAGCTTGCCTAGCGGGGGGGTAACAGATACGCAGTATTTT
.	.	TRBJ1-3	TRBV4-2	CASSRGGPADSGNTIYF	TGTGCCAGCAGCCGGGGGGGGCCGGCCGACTCTGGAAACACCATATATTTT
.	TRBD1	TRBJ1-2	TRBV6-1	CASSLSQGDWDGYTF	TGTGCCAGCAGTCTCTCACAGGGGGACTGGGATGGCTACACCTTC
.	.	TRBJ1-2	TRBV30	CAWSTGLYGYTF	TGTGCCTGGTCCACAGGGCTTTATGGCTACACCTTC
.	TRBD2	TRBJ2-3	TRBV7-9	CASSLRIGGGFATDTQYF	TGTGCCAGCAGCTTAAGGATCGGGGGGGGCTTTGCCACAGATACGCAGTATTTT
.	.	TRBJ2-6	TRBV5-1	CASSLVGAGANVLTF	TGCGCCAGCAGCTTGGTAGGGGCTGGGGCCAACGTCCTGACTTTC
.	.	TRBJ1-4	TRBV20-1	CSAGSVEKLFF	TGCAGTGCTGGGAGCGTTGAAAAACTGTTTTTT
.	TRBD2	TRBJ2-1	TRBV10-3	CAISEATGGGGEQFF	TGTGCCATCAGTGAGGCGACGGGGGGGGGAGGTGAGCAGTTCTTC
.	TRBD1	TRBJ1-1	TRBV5-1	CASSPVGTGGLNTEAFF	TGCGCCAGCAGCCCGGTTGGGACAGGGGGCCTTAACACTGAAGCTTTCTTT
.	TRBD2	TRBJ2-5	TRBV19	CASSRGAGVEETQYF	TGTGCCAGTAGTAGGGGAGCGGGGGTGGAAGAGACCCAGTACTTC
.	TRBD1	TRBJ1-4	TRBV7-2	CASSQQGAGANEKLFF	TGTGCCAGCAGCCAACAGGGGGCTGGAGCTAATGAAAAACTGTTTTTT
once	TRBD1	TRBJ2-7	TRBV7-8	CASSLAAGGVEQYF	TGTGCCAGCAGCTTAGCGGCAGGGGGCGTCGAGCAGTACTTC
.	.	TRBJ2-4	TRBV27	CASSLVSAGKNIQYF	TGTGCCAGCAGTTTGGTCTCGGCGGGCAAAAACATTCAGTACTTC
few	.	TRBJ1-4	TRBV18	CASSPVRGMELFF	TGTGCCAGCTCACCAGTGCGGGGCATGGAACTGTTTTTT
few	TRBD2	TRBJ2-3	TRBV5-1	CASSEVSGGNTDTQYF	TGCGCCAGCAGCGAAGTTAGCGGGGGGAACACAGATACGCAGTATTTT
.	.	TRBJ1-2	TRBV2	CASSEGGGLDYGYTF	TGTGCCAGCAGTGAGGGAGGGGGGCTTGACTATGGCTACACCTTC